A few counts support the clone carrying this T cell receptor beta chain. Its antigen is unidentified. These data are taken from a study of T-cell memory formation after mild COVID-19. Study-wide context: TCR clusters were mostly confined to one donor each.

Germline V gives CDR1 SGHAT, CDR2 FQNNGV. The CDR3 spans 17 residues. Trimming cost V 0 bases and J 1 base; bases outside gene matches: 3. General study findings and limits: Memory from before infection featured some responding clones, which suggests cross-reactive memory joined. Contracting clones, day 15 to 85, had balanced CD4/CD8, and later expanders favored CD4+. Researchers could not confirm that second-wave clones peaking on day 37 targeted SARS-CoV-2.

Using its own MiXCR run on the 5' RACE reads, TCRdb lists one record per CDR3 protein. The table shows about 270,000 distinct CDR3 sequences, with roughly 15% occurring only once. Sequenced: PBMCs or a T cell subset sorted from them (not recorded which). This chain joins TRBV11-2 and TRBJ2-1; 10 bases line up with TRBD2. This clonotype was sampled from a man between 18 and 29 years old who had mild COVID-19 (a few samples of this study predate the infection). Cell type and time point are not known. CDR3 bases: TGTGCCAGCAGCTTAGAGCTAGCGGGGGTGTCCTACAATGAGCAGTTCTTC. This gives the protein CASSLELAGVSYNEQFF.